What follows are 20 T cell receptor beta chains derived from one specimen sequenced in a study of CD8 T cells in Susac syndrome. An input of about 0.5 to 1 ug of RNA was subjected to reverse transcription using random hexamers. TCRdb re-called the immunoSEQ multiplex PCR reads with MiXCR, one entry per CDR3 protein. Of tens of thousands of distinct CDR3 sequences in the sample, 85% to 95% were seen once. What was sequenced was CD4+ T cells from PBMCs. These TCRs come from a human donor with Susac syndrome.

The chain is built from TRBV27 and TRBJ2-3; D could derive from TRBD1 or TRBD2 (6 bases each). The CDR3 is 15 residues long. With 4 bases removed from V and 4 bases from J, the gap between germline ends came to 15 bases. Germline V gives CDR1 MNHEY, CDR2 SMNVEV (reference sequence). This CDR3 reads CASSSLVGGADTQYF. CDR3 DNA: TGTGCCAGCAGTTCCTTGGTGGGGGGCGCAGATACGCAGTATTTT.

This clonotype has only one observation. The chain employs TRBV10-3 and TRBJ2-1, with 10 bases lining up with TRBD1. V was pared by 10 bases and J by 5 bases, with 5 bases of the junction left unmatched. The CDR3 has 13 amino acids. In germline, CDR1 is ENHRY, CDR2 SYGVKD. DNA of the CDR3: TGTGCCACCACCGGGACAGGGGACAATGAGCAGTTCTTC. Translated: CATTGTGDNEQFF.

This clonotype was counted a single time. The chain links TRBV20-1 to TRBJ2-3; a possible D gene is TRBD1 (6 bases). V was clipped by 4 bases and J by 4 bases, with 9 bases between them. Germline lookup yields CDR1 DFQATT and CDR2 SNEGSKA (reference sequence). This CDR3 region has 12 residues. In nucleotides, the CDR3 is TGCAGTGCTATCAGGGGCTCAGATACGCAGTATTTT. This encodes CSAIRGSDTQYF.

The rearrangement joins TRBV20-1 to TRBJ2-3; a weak D match, TRBD1 (6 bases). CDR3 length equals 15 residues. Germline V gives CDR1 DFQATT, CDR2 SNEGSKA (reference sequence). Trimming cost V 4 bases and J 3 bases, with 17 bases left between them. The CDR3: CSATKGESWTDTQYF. The CDR3, as DNA: TGCAGTGCTACCAAGGGGGAATCTTGGACAGATACGCAGTATTTT.

The chain carries TRBV28 and TRBJ1-1; TRBD1 agrees at 7 bases. Germline V CDR1 and CDR2: MDHEN, SYDVKM. The CDR3 is 14 residues long. V gave up 3 bases and J gave up 5 bases; unmatched junction bases: 6. CDR3 bases: TGTGCCAGCAGTTTTGACAGGGTTTTAACTGAAGCTTTCTTT. Translation gives CASSFDRVLTEAFF. Variable domain in full (rest from reference TRBV28 and TRBJ1-1): DVKVTQSSRYLVKRTGEKVFLECVQDMDHENMFWYRQDPGLGLRLIYFSYDVKMKEKGDIPEGYSVSREKKERFSLILESASTNQTSMYLCASSFDRVLTEAFFGQGTRLTVV.

The chain carries TRBV14 and TRBJ2-1, with D unresolved. Trimming took off 4 bases at V and 4 bases at J, with 8 bases between the two ends. Germline CDR1 is SGHDN and CDR2 is FVKESK. The CDR3 runs to 13 residues. CDR3 residues: CASSPWDYNEQFF. Written as DNA, the CDR3 is TGTGCCAGCAGCCCCTGGGATTACAATGAGCAGTTCTTC.

This clonotype came up once. The rearrangement links TRBV4-1 to TRBJ2-6; D call uncertain. CDR1 and CDR2 (germline): MGHRA, YSYEKL. V was shortened by 4 bases and J by 0 bases, with 4 bases between the two germline ends. This CDR3 spans 14 amino acids. DNA for the CDR3: TGCGCCAGCAGCCTCATCTCTGGGGCCAACGTCCTGACTTTC. Protein: CASSLISGANVLTF.

V and J are TRBV29-1 and TRBJ1-2; perhaps TRBD1 as D (5 bases). This CDR3 is built from 13 residues. Germline CDR1 SQVTM, CDR2 ANQGSEA. V lost 7 bases and J 0 bases, leaving 12 bases between the germline ends. This CDR3 is CSGETETNYGYTF. CDR3 coding DNA: TGCAGCGGGGAGACAGAGACTAACTATGGCTACACCTTC.

The chain couples TRBV11-2 to TRBJ2-7, with 8 bases that match TRBD1. In germline, CDR1 is SGHAT, CDR2 FQNNGV. This CDR3 has 14 residues. J lost 3 bases, V lost 4 bases, and 5 bases had no gene match. CDR3 coding DNA: TGTGCCAGCAGCTATGGGACAGGAGGCTACGAGCAGTACTTC. Its protein product is CASSYGTGGYEQYF.

CDR3: CASTGTSLIETQYF. The CDR3 DNA follows: TGTGCCAGCACTGGGACAAGTCTTATAGAGACCCAGTACTTC. The chain couples TRBV6-5 to TRBJ2-5; D might be TRBD1 (6 bases). Trimming shortened V by 7 bases and J by 4 bases, and 16 bases separated the two germline ends. CDR3 length: 14 residues. From germline, CDR1 is MNHEY and CDR2 SVGAGI.

The chain couples TRBV20-1 to TRBJ2-3; D possibly corresponds to TRBD1 (5 bases). The CDR3 contains 16 residues. V lost 4 bases and J 0 bases, leaving 17 bases between the germline ends. Germline lookup yields CDR1 DFQATT and CDR2 SNEGSKA (reference sequence). This CDR3 reads CSATRTPGSSTDTQYF. In DNA, the CDR3 is TGCAGTGCTACCCGGACCCCAGGGTCTAGCACAGATACGCAGTATTTT.

The genes are TRBV3-1 and TRBJ2-1; 8 nucleotides line up with TRBD2. This CDR3 spans 16 amino acids. CDR1 and CDR2 (germline): LGHDT, YNNKEL (reference sequence). The junction had 8 bases not matched to a gene; V was cut back by 0 bases and J by 7 bases. The CDR3 reads CASSQDPSGGGNEQFF. As DNA, the CDR3 is TGTGCCAGCAGCCAAGACCCCAGCGGGGGCGGGAATGAGCAGTTCTTC.

The gene calls are TRBV12-3 or TRBV12-4 and TRBJ1-2; unclear D gene. Deletions cut 3 bases from V and 5 bases from J, with 13 bases between. This CDR3 is 14 amino acids long. CDR3 in amino acids: CASSLASVEYGYTF. The DNA for the CDR3 is TGTGCCAGCAGTTTGGCCAGTGTGGAGTATGGCTACACCTTC.

This chain joins TRBV19 and TRBJ1-1; TRBD1 agrees at 8 bases. The CDR3 has 16 residues. CDR1 is LNHDA, CDR2 SQIVND, per germline (reference sequence). Trimming at V came to 9 bases and at J to 0 bases, leaving 12 bases not matched to a gene. This chain's CDR3 is CASEPGGSGLNTEAFF. The DNA of the CDR3 is TGTGCCAGCGAGCCAGGGGGCTCAGGGTTGAACACTGAAGCTTTCTTT.

The chain combines TRBV6-1 with TRBJ2-5; D remains unclear. The CDR3 is 13 residues long. Germline lookup yields CDR1 MNHNS and CDR2 SASEGT. V was shortened by 8 bases and J by 1 base, with 11 bases between the two germline ends. This CDR3 reads CASERSGQETQYF. For the CDR3, the DNA is TGTGCCAGCGAAAGGTCGGGCCAAGAGACCCAGTACTTC.

The sample holds a few counts of this clonotype. The chain uses TRBV7-9 and TRBJ1-3; D might be TRBD1 (5 bases). This CDR3 contains 13 residues. V lost 3 bases to trimming and J lost 4 bases, with 7 bases between them. Looked up from germline, CDR1 is SEHNR and CDR2 is FQNEAQ (reference sequence). DNA for the CDR3: TGTGCCAGCAGCTTGGGGGTCGGAAACACCATATATTTT. Residues: CASSLGVGNTIYF.

This chain uses TRBV30 with TRBJ1-1, with 8 positions matching TRBD1. Germline values: CDR1 GTSNPN, CDR2 SVGIG (reference sequence). V shed 5 bases, J shed 1 base, and the junction held 3 bases outside the gene matches. The CDR3 contains 13 residues. CDR3 in DNA: TGTGCCTGGGGGACAGGAAGGAACACTGAAGCTTTCTTT. This codes for CAWGTGRNTEAFF.

V gene TRBV18 combines with J gene TRBJ2-7; D is unclear. The CDR3 covers 12 residues. The ends were cut back, 1 base at V and 4 bases at J, with 5 bases in the middle. The germline V gene encodes CDR1 KGHSH and CDR2 LQKENI. CDR3 in DNA: TGTGCCAGCTCACCACAAATATACGAGCAGTACTTC. As protein: CASSPQIYEQYF.

The chain employs TRBV27 and TRBJ1-1; D remains unclear. The CDR3 runs 14 residues. V shed 3 bases and J shed 2 bases, with 10 bases lying between them. Germline V CDR1 and CDR2: MNHEY, SMNVEV (reference sequence). In DNA, the CDR3 is TGTGCCAGCAGTTTTCGGGCGGCCAACACTGAAGCTTTCTTT. It yields the protein CASSFRAANTEAFF.

V gene TRBV10-3 combines with J gene TRBJ2-7, with TRBD1 identical over 8 bases. Germline CDR1 reads ENHRY; CDR2 reads SYGVKD. The CDR3 loop spans 15 amino acids. The ends lost 3 bases at V and 3 bases at J; junction bases unmatched: 7. The CDR3 protein is CAISDLRTGIYEQYF. The CDR3 nucleotides read TGTGCCATCAGTGACCTGAGGACAGGGATCTACGAGCAGTACTTC.